Listed here are 9 T cell receptor beta chains from one sample, sequenced in a study of CXCR3-negative and CXCR3-positive naive CD8 T cells. Libraries were UMI-labeled 5' RACE TRB cDNA. Each CDR3 protein gets one entry in TCRdb, which reprocessed the 5' RACE reads and gives no DNA. The repertoire table contains 84,000 or so distinct CDR3 sequences. Source material: naive CXCR3- CD8+ T cells from blood. Indicated subset: CD45RO-CCR7+CD27+CD95- naive CD8+ T cells lacking CXCR3 (TNR3-). Every receptor here comes from a human donor in good health. Some clones in this sample may be carry-over from other donors' samples.

This rearrangement joins TRBV5-6 to TRBJ2-3; lacking DNA, the TRBD2 call made by TCRdb goes unchecked. This CDR3 has 17 amino acids. The germline V gene has CDR1 SGHDT and CDR2 YYEEEE. The CDR3 reads CASSRDRYSVGLNTQYF.

This sequence joins TRBV12-3 or TRBV12-4 and TRBJ2-4. There are 14 residues in the CDR3. CDR3: CASSLDDAKNIQYF.

This sequence joins TRBV4-1 and TRBJ2-3; the D call of TRBD2 rests on TCRdb alone, since no DNA is present to check it. CDR1 MGHRA and CDR2 YSYEKL come from the germline V gene. The CDR3 contains 15 residues. The CDR3 loop is CASNIAGGLTDTQYF.

The chain has TRBV12-3 or TRBV12-4 and TRBJ2-1; checking the TCRdb D call of TRBD2 is not possible without DNA. The CDR3 has 15 amino acids. This chain's CDR3 is CASSFWEPTLYEQFF.

This rearrangement joins TRBV28 to TRBJ2-7. The CDR3 runs 15 residues. Germline V lookup: CDR1 MDHEN, CDR2 SYDVKM. The CDR3 loop is CASSLPSGTTYEQYF. The full variable domain, in which reference TRBV28 and TRBJ2-7 provide the parts outside the CDR3, is DVKVTQSSRYLVKRTGEKVFLECVQDMDHENMFWYRQDPGLGLRLIYFSYDVKMKEKGDIPEGYSVSREKKERFSLILESASTNQTSMYLCASSLPSGTTYEQYFGPGTRLTVT.

The rearrangement links TRBV29-1 to TRBJ1-1; the TRBD1 assignment by TCRdb is unverifiable without DNA. Germline CDR1 SQVTM, CDR2 ANQGSEA. This CDR3 has 17 amino acids. CDR3 sequence reads: CSVEDWESWAAVTEAFF. Full variable domain (missing parts from reference TRBV29-1 and TRBJ1-1): SAVISQKPSRDICQRGTSLTIQCQVDSQVTMMFWYRQQPGQSLTLIATANQGSEATYESGFVIDKFPISRPNLTFSTLTVSNMSPEDSSIYLCSVEDWESWAAVTEAFFGQGTRLTVV.

The chain recombines TRBV12-3 or TRBV12-4 with TRBJ2-2; the TCRdb call, TRBD1, lacks DNA for checking. CDR3 size: 14 residues. The CDR3 is CASSLASAGGELFF.

V and J are TRBV4-1 and TRBJ2-1; the D call from TCRdb, TRBD2, cannot be confirmed without DNA. The CDR3 sequence is 14 residues long. CDR1 MGHRA and CDR2 YSYEKL come from the germline V gene. CDR3 amino acids: CASSPRELVSEQFF.

The chain combines TRBV20-1 with TRBJ2-1; checking the TCRdb D call of TRBD2 is not possible without DNA. Per the germline V gene, CDR1 is DFQATT and CDR2 is SNEGSKA (reference sequence). This CDR3 contains 14 residues. The chain's CDR3 is CSAISSGDYNEQFF.